This entry lists 16 T cell receptor beta chains sequenced from one sample in a study of blood T cell repertoires in COVID-19. The data were produced by immunoSEQ multiplex PCR, yet TCRdb's version contains in-frame clones alone and is incomplete. Here the sample spans about 150,000 clones, around 83% being singletons. The material sequenced was peripheral blood. All receptors come from a human donor with acute or convalescent COVID-19. The donor label of this sample is uncertain.

This chain uses TRBV13 with TRBJ1-2; possible D gene TRBD1, 5 bases. Trimming removed 0 bases from V and 3 bases from J, with 5 bases in between. The CDR3 is 13 residues long. Germline-derived CDR1 and CDR2 are PRHDT and FYEKMQ (reference sequence). CDR3: CASSLGRDYGYTF. CDR3 DNA sequence: TGTGCCAGCAGCTTAGGCAGGGACTATGGCTACACCTTC.

The chain has TRBV10-3 and TRBJ2-2, with TRBD1 identical over 9 bases. V lost 6 bases, J lost 4 bases, and 6 bases stayed unmatched. The length of the CDR3 is 15 residues. Germline V lookup: CDR1 ENHRY, CDR2 SYGVKD. The CDR3 reads CAISGDRVSTGELFF. In DNA, the CDR3 is TGTGCCATCAGCGGGGACAGGGTGAGCACCGGGGAGCTGTTTTTT.

This clone was seen only once. CDR3 sequence (DNA): TGTGCCAGCACCCCAATAGGACAGGGCTCCTACGAGCAGTACTTC. This gives the protein CASTPIGQGSYEQYF. V and J are TRBV6-5 and TRBJ2-7; 8 bases are a match to TRBD1. Germline loops: CDR1 MNHEY, CDR2 SVGAGI. CDR3 length: 15 residues. Losses at the gene ends were 7 bases for V and 0 bases for J; bases not matched to a gene: 8.

V is TRBV4-3 and J is TRBJ1-2; D gene unclear. V was trimmed by 2 bases and J by 6 bases, leaving 16 bases between them. This CDR3 is built from 15 residues. The germline V gene has CDR1 LGHNA and CDR2 YSLEER. The CDR3 sequence is CASSQNGGSLDGYTF. The CDR3 DNA reads as TGCGCCAGCAGCCAAAACGGCGGGTCCCTCGATGGCTACACCTTC.

Worth noting for this clone: The sample carries other DNA sequences with the same CDR3. The chain is built from TRBV28 and TRBJ1-2, with 9 bases that match TRBD1. Trimming cost V 6 bases and J 6 bases; bases outside gene matches: 5. The CDR3 has 13 amino acids. CDR1 is MDHEN and CDR2 is SYDVKM in the germline V gene. The CDR3: CASRLQGAHGYTF. CDR3 nucleotides: TGTGCCAGCAGACTACAGGGGGCTCATGGCTACACCTTC.

The count of this clone is one. The chain links TRBV7-2 to TRBJ2-3, with TRBD2 matching 8 bases. The CDR3 spans 15 residues. The germline CDR1 and CDR2 sequences are SGHTA and FQGNSA. J gave up 5 bases and V 1 base, and 5 bases lay outside the gene matches. CDR3 region: CASSLGAGGGDTQYF. DNA for the CDR3: TGTGCCAGCAGCTTAGGGGCGGGGGGAGGAGATACGCAGTATTTT.

The genes are TRBV5-1 and TRBJ2-3; D gene uncertain. CDR1 is SGHRS, CDR2 YFSETQ, per germline. CDR3 size: 15 residues. The V end was cut by 0 bases, the J end by 0 bases, with 8 bases between. The CDR3: CASSLAGDSTDTQYF. As DNA, the CDR3 is TGCGCCAGCAGCTTGGCCGGAGACAGCACAGATACGCAGTATTTT.

The chain recombines TRBV18 with TRBJ1-3, with 7 bases aligning to TRBD1. The germline gives CDR1 KGHSH, CDR2 LQKENI. The CDR3 length is 15 residues. J was trimmed by 0 bases and V by 1 base; bases with no gene match: 0. The CDR3 protein is CASSPRDSSGNTIYF. The CDR3, as DNA: TGTGCCAGCTCACCACGGGACAGCTCTGGAAACACCATATATTTT. The complete variable domain, with remaining parts taken from reference TRBV18 and TRBJ1-3, reads NAGVMQNPRHLVRRRGQEARLRCSPMKGHSHVYWYRQLPEEGLKFMVYLQKENIIDESGMPKERFSAEFPKEGPSILRIQQVVRGDSAAYFCASSPRDSSGNTIYFGEGSWLTVV.

This chain connects TRBV19 to TRBJ2-1; TRBD2 aligns across 8 bases. V trimming: 1 base; J trimming: 3 bases; junction bases outside the gene matches: 5. Per germline, CDR1 LNHDA and CDR2 SQIVND (reference sequence). The CDR3 is 16 residues long. The CDR3 DNA sequence: TGTGCCAGTAGTATAGTAGCGGGGTCCCTCTACAATGAGCAGTTCTTC. Amino acids: CASSIVAGSLYNEQFF.

V is TRBV7-2 and J is TRBJ1-2; TRBD1 aligns across 9 bases. Germline CDR1 and CDR2: SGHTA and FQGNSA. The CDR3 is made up of 13 amino acids. V shed 0 bases, J shed 7 bases, and the junction held 0 bases outside the gene matches. In DNA form, the CDR3 reads TGTGCCAGCAGCTTAGCGACAGGGGGTGGCTACACCTTC. Its translation is CASSLATGGGYTF.

The rearrangement links TRBV11-3 to TRBJ2-2; 7 bases agree with TRBD2. The CDR3 extends over 14 amino acids. J lost 5 bases, V lost 6 bases, and 6 bases had no gene match. Germline-derived CDR1 and CDR2 are SGHNT and YENEEA. CDR3 DNA sequence: TGTGCCAGCAGTTCAGGGAGGGTTACCGGGGAGCTGTTTTTT. Protein: CASSSGRVTGELFF.

V and J are TRBV30 and TRBJ2-3; D not resolved. Germline CDR1 is GTSNPN and CDR2 is SVGIG (reference sequence). V shed 7 bases and J shed 1 base, with 12 bases lying between them. The CDR3 loop spans 13 amino acids. CDR3 sequence reads: CASPWAGTDTQYF. Written as DNA, the CDR3 is TGTGCCTCCCCCTGGGCAGGCACAGATACGCAGTATTTT.

The genes are TRBV9 and TRBJ2-3; 9 nucleotides align to TRBD1. The junction had 5 bases not matched to a gene; V was cut back by 3 bases and J by 9 bases. CDR3 size: 13 residues. Germline V gene sequence: CDR1 SGDLS, CDR2 YYNGEE. CDR3 sequence (DNA): TGTGCCAGCAGCGGGGGACAGGGAGGAACGCAGTATTTT. Translated: CASSGGQGGTQYF.

This chain links TRBV7-9 with TRBJ1-1; 7 nucleotides match TRBD1. Germline V gene data show CDR1 as SEHNR and CDR2 as FQNEAQ (reference sequence). The CDR3 spans 14 residues. V trimming: 4 bases; J trimming: 4 bases; junction bases outside the gene matches: 6. The CDR3 DNA sequence: TGTGCCAGCAGCTATTCCGGGACAGTCACTGAAGCTTTCTTT. This sequence encodes CASSYSGTVTEAFF.

The gene calls are TRBV5-4 and TRBJ2-7, with 7 nucleotides matching TRBD2. The V gene's germline CDR1 is SGHNT and CDR2 YYREEE (reference sequence). This CDR3 is built from 15 residues. V lost 4 bases and J lost 4; bases outside the gene matches: 11. The CDR3, as DNA: TGTGCCAGCAGCCGGGGGGTAGGGATGACGTACGAGCAGTACTTC. Amino acids: CASSRGVGMTYEQYF. Full variable domain (missing parts from reference TRBV5-4 and TRBJ2-7): ETGVTQSPTHLIKTRGQQVTLRCSSQSGHNTVSWYQQALGQGPQFIFQYYREEENGRGNFPPRFSGLQFPNYSSELNVNALELDDSALYLCASSRGVGMTYEQYFGPGTRLTVT.

In DNA, the CDR3 is TGTGCCAGCAGTGAAGAGGGGGGGAGATCACCCCTCCACTTT. It is translated as CASSEEGGRSPLHF. This chain uses TRBV2 with TRBJ1-6; tentatively, D is TRBD1 (6 bases). Germline CDR1 reads SNHLY; CDR2 reads FYNNEI. V was pared by 1 base and J by 10 bases, with 11 bases between. The CDR3 has 14 amino acids.